This T cell receptor beta chain was captured by sequencing in a study of tumor and adjacent non-tumor tissue in lung cancer. Whole-study context: Patients comprised 12 adenocarcinoma, 2 squamous cell carcinoma and 1 small cell lung cancer. General observations from the study: Tumor tissue had significantly higher TCR diversity than normal lung. In normal lung, the top 100 clones were significantly more dominant than in tumor. Tumor TCR diversity, when higher, was linked to shorter survival.

RNA was extracted from bulk tissue without any cell sorting. The normal lung tissue was taken more than 3 cm from the tumor edge. This clonotype was found many times. What it binds is not known. TCRbeta libraries were built with three rounds of nested PCR, modified from ARM-PCR. TCRdb recomputed calls from the multiplex PCR reads with MiXCR, one row per CDR3 protein. The table has 60,000 to 100,000 distinct CDR3 sequences, 76% seen once. Source material: distant non-tumor lung tissue. This TCR was sampled from a man between 65 and 85 years old with non-small cell lung cancer.

The CDR3 sequence is CASSSGQGGRAEAFF. The CDR3 DNA sequence: TGTGCCAGCAGTAGTGGACAGGGAGGAAGGGCTGAAGCTTTCTTT. The V call is TRBV6-6, the J call TRBJ1-1; 8 bases are a match to TRBD1. After removal of 5 bases from V and 6 bases from J, the junction contained 11 bases not matched to a gene. The CDR3 is made up of 15 amino acids. From germline, CDR1 is MNHNY and CDR2 SVGAGI (reference sequence).